The 11 T cell receptor beta chains below all came from one sample that was sequenced in a study of blood T cell repertoires in COVID-19. Sequencing used immunoSEQ multiplex PCR; TCRdb keeps in-frame clones, though not all of them. The table shows 130,000 or so clones, with 70% to 90% occurring only once. Sequencing was carried out using peripheral blood. These receptors all stem from an older man with active COVID-19.

This clone showed up just once. Here the CDR3 reads CASKTAGPYQETQYF. The CDR3 DNA sequence: TGTGCCAGCAAGACAGCGGGACCTTACCAAGAGACCCAGTACTTC. The chain has TRBV2 and TRBJ2-5, with 7 bases fitting TRBD2. Germline CDR1 SNHLY, CDR2 FYNNEI. The V and J ends lost 7 bases and 0 bases, in that order; junction bases with no gene match: 8. CDR3 length: 15 amino acids. The full variable domain, in which reference TRBV2 and TRBJ2-5 provide the parts outside the CDR3, is EPEVTQTPSHQVTQMGQEVILRCVPISNHLYFYWYRQILGQKVEFLVSFYNNEISEKSEIFDDQFSVERPDGSNFTLKIRSTKLEDSAMYFCASKTAGPYQETQYFGPGTRLLVL.

This clone was observed a few times. The chain couples TRBV7-9 to TRBJ1-6; no reliable D call. Trimming left V 8 bases short and J 7 bases short, with 15 bases between. This CDR3 contains 14 residues. CDR1 SEHNR and CDR2 FQNEAQ come from the germline V gene (reference sequence). CDR3: CASRAASGNSPLHF. Here the CDR3 DNA reads TGTGCCAGCCGAGCGGCCTCAGGCAATTCACCCCTCCACTTT. The full variable domain, with the rest looked up from reference TRBV7-9 and TRBJ1-6, is DTGVSQNPRHKITKRGQNVTFRCDPISEHNRLYWYRQTLGQGPEFLTYFQNEAQLEKSRLLSDRFSAERPKGSFSTLEIQRTEQGDSAMYLCASRAASGNSPLHFGNGTRLTVT.

This chain uses TRBV5-1 with TRBJ2-5, with 7 bases lining up with TRBD1. V shed 4 bases and J 8 bases; nucleotides not matched to a gene: 8. This CDR3 has 13 amino acids. Germline CDR1 reads SGHRS; CDR2 reads YFSETQ. The DNA for the CDR3 is TGCGCCAGCAGCGAAGGGACAGTGGAAACCCAGTACTTC. It specifies CASSEGTVETQYF.

V is TRBV5-6 and J is TRBJ2-3; 13 bases are a match to TRBD2. Germline V CDR1 and CDR2: SGHDT, YYEEEE. The ends lost 4 bases at V and 5 bases at J; junction bases unmatched: 7. The CDR3 covers 16 residues. CDR3 amino acids: CASSPGGLAGVDTQYF. For the CDR3, the DNA is TGTGCCAGCAGCCCTGGTGGACTAGCGGGAGTAGATACGCAGTATTTT. Full variable domain (missing parts from reference TRBV5-6 and TRBJ2-3): DAGVTQSPTHLIKTRGQQVTLRCSPKSGHDTVSWYQQALGQGPQFIFQYYEEEERQRGNFPDRFSGHQFPNYSSELNVNALLLGDSALYLCASSPGGLAGVDTQYFGPGTRLTVL.

The chain joins TRBV28 to TRBJ1-5; tentatively, D is TRBD1 (6 bases). Deletions cut 3 bases from V and 6 bases from J, with 15 bases between. Germline assignment: CDR1 MDHEN and CDR2 SYDVKM. This CDR3 is built from 15 residues. The CDR3 sequence is CASSFAAGGGQPQHF. The CDR3 bases are TGTGCCAGCAGTTTTGCGGCGGGGGGCGGTCAGCCCCAGCATTTT.

V usage is TRBV19 and J usage is TRBJ2-2; 9 bases align to TRBD1. This CDR3 contains 16 residues. CDR1 and CDR2 from the germline V gene are LNHDA and SQIVND (reference sequence). The V and J ends lost 3 bases and 2 bases, in that order; junction bases with no gene match: 4. The CDR3 DNA is TGTGCCAGTAGTATCGGACAGGGGACCAACACCGGGGAGCTGTTTTTT. Its translation: CASSIGQGTNTGELFF.

The rearrangement links TRBV7-9 to TRBJ1-2, with 10 bases identical to TRBD1. Germline lookup yields CDR1 SEHNR and CDR2 FQNEAQ (reference sequence). CDR3 length: 17 residues. J gave up 2 bases and V 5 bases, and 11 bases lay outside the gene matches. The CDR3 DNA reads as TGTGCCAGCAGCCGAGGGACAGGGGAGAGGAGGAACTATGGCTACACCTTC. Amino acids: CASSRGTGERRNYGYTF.

V is TRBV30 and J is TRBJ1-2; 7 bases map to TRBD1. J gave up 7 bases and V 4 bases, and 9 bases lay outside the gene matches. Germline CDR1 is GTSNPN and CDR2 is SVGIG (reference sequence). The CDR3 spans 13 residues. The CDR3 bases are TGTGCCTGGACGGATAACAGGGGAGGTGGCTACACCTTC. Protein sequence: CAWTDNRGGGYTF.

The chain recombines TRBV3-1 (or the pseudogene TRBV3-2) with TRBJ2-7; 8 nucleotides agree with TRBD2. This CDR3 has 15 amino acids. The V and J ends lost 3 bases and 6 bases, in that order; junction bases with no gene match: 10. Germline V gene sequence: CDR1 LGHDT, CDR2 YNNKEL (reference sequence). For the CDR3, the DNA is TGTGCCAGCAGCCAGCCGGGACTAGGAGACGTCGAGCAGTACTTC. This encodes CASSQPGLGDVEQYF.

This clone turned up a few times. The V and J genes are TRBV7-9 and TRBJ2-3; the match to TRBD1 covers 7 bases. This CDR3 spans 14 amino acids. The junction had 2 bases not matched to a gene; V was cut back by 4 bases and J by 1 base. Per the germline V gene, CDR1 is SEHNR and CDR2 is FQNEAQ (reference sequence). Here the CDR3 DNA reads TGTGCCAGCAGCTCCGGACAGGGCACAGATACGCAGTATTTT. Translation gives CASSSGQGTDTQYF. Supplemented by reference TRBV7-9 and TRBJ2-3, the full variable domain reads DTGVSQNPRHKITKRGQNVTFRCDPISEHNRLYWYRQTLGQGPEFLTYFQNEAQLEKSRLLSDRFSAERPKGSFSTLEIQRTEQGDSAMYLCASSSGQGTDTQYFGPGTRLTVL.

On this clone: Other DNA sequences in the same sample also yield this CDR3. The chain links TRBV2 to TRBJ2-7, with 7 bases matching TRBD1. The CDR3 is 13 residues long. Per the germline V gene, CDR1 is SNHLY and CDR2 is FYNNEI. Trimming cost V 4 bases and J 4 bases; bases outside gene matches: 4. Here the CDR3 reads CASSVGGGYEQYF. The CDR3 coding sequence is TGTGCCAGCAGTGTAGGGGGCGGGTACGAGCAGTACTTC. Variable domain in full (rest from reference TRBV2 and TRBJ2-7): EPEVTQTPSHQVTQMGQEVILRCVPISNHLYFYWYRQILGQKVEFLVSFYNNEISEKSEIFDDQFSVERPDGSNFTLKIRSTKLEDSAMYFCASSVGGGYEQYFGPGTRLTVT.